What follows are 14 T cell receptor beta chains derived from one specimen sequenced in a study of T cell responses to AZD1222 COVID-19 vaccine. TCRdb's table, derived via immunoSEQ multiplex PCR, lists solely in-frame clones and lacks some. The sample carries about 150,000 clones, 80% to 95% recorded once. Sequencing was performed on peripheral blood, taken 28 days after the second AZD1222 dose. All receptors come from an adult who received the AZD1222 COVID-19 vaccine.

The chain uses TRBV24-1 and TRBJ1-1; D remains ambiguous. There are 13 residues in the CDR3. The V end lost 4 bases, the J end lost 4 bases, and 9 bases lay between the germline ends. CDR1 and CDR2 (germline): KGHDR, SFDVKD. CDR3 loop: CATSDPKVTEAFF. The CDR3 region has the DNA TGTGCCACCAGTGACCCCAAGGTCACTGAAGCTTTCTTT.

The gene calls are TRBV2 and TRBJ2-1; TRBD1 agrees at 7 bases. The CDR3 sequence is 12 residues long. Germline V gene lookup returns CDR1 SNHLY and CDR2 FYNNEI. V lost 6 bases, J lost 10 bases, and 6 bases stayed unmatched. CDR3 sequence: CASSDRTGEQFF. The CDR3 bases are TGTGCCAGCAGCGACCGGACAGGCGAGCAGTTCTTC.

The chain employs TRBV30 and TRBJ2-7; no reliable D call. From germline, CDR1 is GTSNPN and CDR2 SVGIG (reference sequence). This CDR3 is 14 amino acids long. With 5 bases removed from V and 2 bases from J, the gap between germline ends came to 16 bases. CDR3 coding DNA: TGTGCCTGGGCCGGAGATCCCAGCCCCTACGAGCAGTACTTC. Its protein product is CAWAGDPSPYEQYF.

V is TRBV11-2 and J is TRBJ2-3, with TRBD1 matching over 7 bases. After removal of 3 bases from V and 6 bases from J, the junction contained 3 bases not matched to a gene. This CDR3 has 13 amino acids. The germline V gene has CDR1 SGHAT and CDR2 FQNNGV. The CDR3 nucleotides are TGTGCCAGCAGCTTTGCCAGGGGGGATACGCAGTATTTT. Translated, it gives CASSFARGDTQYF.

V gene TRBV12-3 or TRBV12-4 combines with J gene TRBJ2-3; no clear D. The CDR3 has 11 amino acids. Deletions cut 5 bases from V and 2 bases from J, with 2 bases between. CDR3 region: CASSPTDTQYF. CDR3 coding DNA: TGTGCCAGCAGTCCCACAGATACGCAGTATTTT.

The CDR3 nucleotides read TGCGCCAGCAGCTTGGGGCAGGAGGGAGCTTTCTTT. It specifies CASSLGQEGAFF. The J gene is TRBJ1-1, the V gene TRBV5-1; D ambiguous. V shed 0 bases and J shed 10 bases, with 10 bases lying between them. The CDR3 is 12 amino acids. Germline CDR1 is SGHRS and CDR2 is YFSETQ.

This clone is a singleton in its sample. This chain links TRBV2 with TRBJ1-1; D gene unclear. This CDR3 has 13 residues. CDR1 is SNHLY and CDR2 is FYNNEI in the germline V gene. Trimming took off 5 bases at V and 3 bases at J, with 10 bases between the two ends. CDR3 in amino acids: CASSLGPHTEAFF. CDR3 coding DNA: TGTGCCAGCAGTCTTGGGCCCCACACTGAAGCTTTCTTT.

This clone was recorded only once. The rearrangement uses TRBV18 and TRBJ2-2; D might be TRBD2 (6 bases). V was cut by 3 bases and J by 5 bases, with 13 bases left in between. CDR3 length: 15 amino acids. Germline loops: CDR1 KGHSH, CDR2 LQKENI. Written as DNA, the CDR3 is TGTGCCAGCTCACCTTCCGGGACTGAGACCGGGGAGCTGTTTTTT. Its protein product is CASSPSGTETGELFF.

The rearrangement joins TRBV18 to TRBJ1-1; D remains ambiguous. Germline V CDR1 and CDR2: KGHSH, LQKENI. V lost 3 bases to trimming and J lost 0 bases, with 20 bases between them. The CDR3 has 18 residues. CDR3 nucleotides: TGTGCCAGCTCACCGCGTAGGACCGAAAATTACATGAACACTGAAGCTTTCTTT. This encodes CASSPRRTENYMNTEAFF.

This chain joins TRBV5-4 and TRBJ1-2, with D unclear. The CDR3 has 15 residues. Germline lookup yields CDR1 SGHNT and CDR2 YYREEE (reference sequence). Trimming left V 5 bases short and J 4 bases short, with 18 bases between. CDR3 residues: CASSKEGPGIYGYTF. In nucleotides, the CDR3 is TGTGCCAGCAGTAAAGAGGGCCCGGGAATCTATGGCTACACCTTC.

The rearrangement uses TRBV24-1 and TRBJ2-1; 9 nucleotides match TRBD2. Trimming cost V 5 bases and J 2 bases; bases outside gene matches: 3. Germline CDR1 reads KGHDR; CDR2 reads SFDVKD. The CDR3 has 15 amino acids. The CDR3 loop is CATSGGGRAYNEQFF. The CDR3, as DNA: TGTGCCACCAGTGGAGGCGGGAGGGCCTACAATGAGCAGTTCTTC.

The V call is TRBV3-1 (or the pseudogene TRBV3-2), the J call TRBJ1-6; D call uncertain. Germline assignment: CDR1 LGHDT and CDR2 YNNKEL (reference sequence). V lost 3 bases, J lost 6 bases, and 6 bases lay in between. The CDR3 contains 13 residues. The CDR3 DNA reads as TGTGCCAGCAGCCATGGGAGTAATTCACCCCTCCACTTT. It codes for CASSHGSNSPLHF.

This rearrangement joins TRBV9 to TRBJ2-1, with 8 bases that match TRBD2. The CDR3 extends over 16 amino acids. Trimming removed 0 bases from V and 4 bases from J; junction bases left unmatched: 6. The germline V gene has CDR1 SGDLS and CDR2 YYNGEE. DNA for the CDR3: TGTGCCAGCAGCGTAGGTGGGACTAGGACTTACAATGAGCAGTTCTTC. It specifies CASSVGGTRTYNEQFF.

The rearrangement uses TRBV30 and TRBJ2-3; D unclear. Germline V CDR1 and CDR2: GTSNPN, SVGIG (reference sequence). The CDR3 covers 14 residues. V lost 1 base and J 6 bases, leaving 14 bases between the germline ends. Here the CDR3 reads CAWSDELSGDTQYF. CDR3 bases: TGTGCCTGGAGTGACGAGCTATCCGGGGATACGCAGTATTTT.